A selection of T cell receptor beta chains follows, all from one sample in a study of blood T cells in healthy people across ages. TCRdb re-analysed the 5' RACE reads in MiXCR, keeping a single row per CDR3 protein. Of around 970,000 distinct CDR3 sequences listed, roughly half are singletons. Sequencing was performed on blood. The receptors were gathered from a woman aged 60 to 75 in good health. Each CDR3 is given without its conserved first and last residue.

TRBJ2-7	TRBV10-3	AISGTENSYEQY
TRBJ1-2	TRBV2	ASTPWVGFYGYT
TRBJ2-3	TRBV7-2	ASSLVGGTSLRDTQY
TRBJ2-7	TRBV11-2	ASSHSLGIPTTYEQY
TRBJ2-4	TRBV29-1	SVEEPFLAKNIQY
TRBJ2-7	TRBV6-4	ASSKEAAYEQY
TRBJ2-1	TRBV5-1	ASSSGPGARGNEQF
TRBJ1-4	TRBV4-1	ASRRDFLNEKLF
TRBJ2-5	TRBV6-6	ASNTAALETQY
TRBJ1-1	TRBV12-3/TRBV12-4	ASSSHGQNTEAF
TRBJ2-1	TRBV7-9	ASSPPLGNEQF
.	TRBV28	ASRSDPTRSYEQY
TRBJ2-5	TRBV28	ASINSGRSPETQY
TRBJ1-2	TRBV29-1	SVEEVPYGYT
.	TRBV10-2	ASSERTGGLETQY
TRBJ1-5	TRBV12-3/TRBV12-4	ASSLSGGVRQPQH
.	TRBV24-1	ATSDLGEVDEQY
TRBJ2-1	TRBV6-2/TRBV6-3	ASRSSEGLAGGPRYNEQF